The 25 T cell receptor beta chains reported below all come from one sample, sequenced in a study of regulatory T cells in long-lasting Graves disease. The sample's time point: newly diagnosed GD, antithyroid drugs for less than 3 months. Isolated PBMC RNA provided the starting material for the TCR library. Assembly of TCR beta libraries relied on iRepertoire HTBI primers together with Arm-PCR of CDR3 regions. One entry per CDR3 protein results from TCRdb running MiXCR on the multiplex PCR reads. The repertoire includes a few hundred thousand distinct CDR3 sequences, 14% of them detected once, and more than 15% sits in the top ten. This sample also appeared in a second study, on T cells in Graves' hyperthyroidism and ophthalmopathy.

The sequencing here drew on peripheral blood mononuclear cells (PBMCs), taken at new diagnosis, from a patient treated with antithyroid drugs. Receptors were obtained from a woman in her fifties or sixties with Graves disease.

In its sample, this clonotype was seen a few times. The chain joins TRBV10-3 to TRBJ2-1, with D hard to call. V was cut by 8 bases and J by 7 bases, with 9 bases left in between. The germline CDR1 and CDR2 sequences are ENHRY and SYGVKD. This CDR3 is 11 amino acids long. Here the CDR3 reads CAIGPSNEQFF. The CDR3 nucleotides read TGTGCCATCGGGCCCTCGAATGAGCAGTTCTTC.

This sequence joins TRBV4-1 and TRBJ2-1; TRBD2 aligns across 9 bases. The J call may not be correct, given that the DNA end is closer to TRBJ2-5. The CDR3 covers 16 residues. Per the germline V gene, CDR1 is MGHRA and CDR2 is YSYEKL. The CDR3 spells CASSQWGSGGSKTQYF. The CDR3 bases are TGCGCCAGCAGCCAATGGGGTAGCGGGGGTTCCAAGACCCAGTACTTC.

The gene calls are TRBV12-3 or TRBV12-4 and TRBJ1-2; D may be TRBD1 (5 bases). The length of the CDR3 is 13 residues. The ends were cut back, 7 bases at V and 6 bases at J, with 15 bases in the middle. The CDR3 protein is CASTFWGTDGYTF. In nucleotides, the CDR3 is TGTGCCAGCACCTTCTGGGGGACGGATGGCTACACCTTC.

This rearrangement joins TRBV29-1 to TRBJ2-1; TRBD2 aligns across 12 bases. Trimming cost V 7 bases and J 5 bases; bases outside gene matches: 6. Per germline, CDR1 SQVTM and CDR2 ANQGSEA. The CDR3 covers 14 residues. CDR3 coding DNA: TGCAGCGCCGAACGGACTAGCGGGAACAATGAGCAGTTCTTC. Translation gives CSAERTSGNNEQFF.

This clonotype was picked up many times. The rearrangement uses TRBV7-9 and TRBJ2-3, with TRBD1 identical over 9 bases. CDR1 is SEHNR and CDR2 is FQNEAQ in the germline V gene (reference sequence). The CDR3 loop spans 19 amino acids. The V and J ends lost 3 bases and 4 bases, in that order; junction bases with no gene match: 17. The CDR3 reads CASSFLPVDRDRVSDTQYF. For the CDR3, the DNA is TGTGCCAGCAGCTTTCTTCCCGTCGACCGGGACAGGGTTTCAGATACGCAGTATTTT.

A note on this clonotype: This may stem from a read error, because a much larger clone lies one nucleotide away. The chain combines TRBV7-8 with TRBJ2-1; 8 nucleotides align to TRBD1. The CDR3 is 17 residues long. Germline CDR1 SGHVS, CDR2 FQNEAQ. CDR3 loop: CASSSWSGQGSYNEQFF. The CDR3 DNA is TGTGCCAGCAGCTCATGGTCAGGACAGGGATCCTACAATGAGCAATTCTTC. Based on the CDR3 plus reference TRBV7-8 and TRBJ2-1, the full variable domain is GAGVSQSPRYKVAKRGQDVALRCDPISGHVSLFWYQQALGQGPEFLTYFQNEAQLDKSGLPSDRFFAERPEGSVSTLKIQRTQQEDSAVYLCASSSWSGQGSYNEQFFGPGTRLTVL.

This clonotype was counted many times. The rearrangement joins TRBV12-3 or TRBV12-4 to TRBJ1-6; tentatively, D is TRBD1 (6 bases). Trimming stripped 3 bases from V and 7 bases from J, with 16 bases between. CDR3 length: 16 amino acids. Here the CDR3 reads CASSLGPGGPNSPLHF. The CDR3 DNA reads TGTGCCAGCAGTTTGGGGCCGGGGGGCCCAAATTCACCCCTCCACTTT.

The chain uses TRBV5-4 and TRBJ1-2, with 9 bases matching TRBD1. Trimming removed 4 bases from V and 2 bases from J; junction bases left unmatched: 3. The CDR3 sequence is 14 residues long. Germline V gene data show CDR1 as SGHNT and CDR2 as YYREEE (reference sequence). The CDR3 region has the DNA TGTGCCAGCAGCGTTGGGACAGGGAACTATGGCTACACCTTC. Its translation is CASSVGTGNYGYTF.

This clonotype has ten or more counts. The chain carries TRBV28 and TRBJ1-3; 10 bases are shared with TRBD1. This CDR3 has 13 amino acids. Germline trimming cut 8 bases from V and 7 bases from J; bases unmatched to any gene: 5. Looked up from germline, CDR1 is MDHEN and CDR2 is SYDVKM. In DNA, the CDR3 is TGTGCCAGCCGGGACAGGGGTGGGAACACCATATATTTT. Translated: CASRDRGGNTIYF. Filled out from reference TRBV28 and TRBJ1-3, the complete variable domain reads DVKVTQSSRYLVKRTGEKVFLECVQDMDHENMFWYRQDPGLGLRLIYFSYDVKMKEKGDIPEGYSVSREKKERFSLILESASTNQTSMYLCASRDRGGNTIYFGEGSWLTVV.

J is TRBJ2-1 and V is TRBV19; the D is unclear. Trimming stripped 5 bases from V and 0 bases from J, with 11 bases between. Germline V gives CDR1 LNHDA, CDR2 SQIVND (reference sequence). This CDR3 is built from 15 residues. The CDR3 spells CASSVALSSYNEQFF. DNA for the CDR3: TGTGCCAGTAGTGTAGCCCTCAGCTCCTACAATGAGCAGTTCTTC.

This clonotype was picked up many times. For the CDR3, the DNA is TGTGCCAGCAGTGGTTTTGGTTTTCAGCCCCAGCATTTT. Translated, it gives CASSGFGFQPQHF. This chain joins TRBV27 and TRBJ1-5; no clear D. From germline, CDR1 is MNHEY and CDR2 SMNVEV (reference sequence). The CDR3 contains 13 residues. Trimming cost V 5 bases and J 6 bases, with 11 bases left between them.

This clonotype was counted at least ten times. The V call is TRBV16, the J call TRBJ2-7; 10 bases align to TRBD1. The V gene end was trimmed by 4 bases and the J gene end by 3 bases; junction bases not matched to a gene: 3. Germline V gene data show CDR1 as KGHSY and CDR2 as FQNENV. The CDR3 contains 14 residues. CDR3 amino acids: CASSPDRGGYEQYF. The CDR3 DNA is TGTGCCAGCAGCCCGGACAGGGGGGGCTACGAGCAGTACTTC.

The rearrangement links TRBV12-3 or TRBV12-4 to TRBJ1-3; no clear D gene. Trimming removed 1 base from V and 0 bases from J, with 7 bases in between. The CDR3 sequence is 15 residues long. CDR3 in amino acids: CASSLVRTSGNTIYF. The CDR3 DNA is TGTGCCAGCAGTTTAGTCAGGACCTCTGGAAACACCATATATTTT.

V and J are TRBV10-3 and TRBJ2-1; a possible D gene is TRBD2 (5 bases). The CDR3 is 15 residues long. Germline lookup yields CDR1 ENHRY and CDR2 SYGVKD. The V and J ends lost 6 bases and 6 bases respectively, with 18 bases between them. The CDR3 here is CAISEVPLGVNEQFF. In DNA form, the CDR3 reads TGTGCCATCAGCGAGGTCCCGCTCGGGGTCAATGAGCAGTTCTTC.

Concerning this clonotype: This clone may be a read error of a much larger clone one base away. The V gene is TRBV2, the J gene TRBJ2-6; either TRBD1 or TRBD2 may supply D (5 bases each). Germline V gene sequence: CDR1 SNHLY, CDR2 FYNNEI. This CDR3 comprises 15 residues. The CDR3 loop reads CAGSTQGAGANVLTF. The CDR3 DNA follows: TGTGCCGGCAGTACGCAGGGAGCCGGGGCCAACGTCCTGACTTTC.

In this sample, this clonotype turned up many times. This sequence joins TRBV11-2 and TRBJ2-7, with 8 bases matching TRBD1. The trim removed 3 bases at V and 5 bases at J, leaving 6 bases unmatched. Germline CDR1 and CDR2: SGHAT and FQNNGV. The CDR3 is 14 amino acids. The CDR3 sequence: CASSLSGGGHEQYF. The CDR3 region has the DNA TGTGCCAGCAGCTTGTCAGGGGGCGGCCACGAGCAGTACTTC.

This clonotype was counted only a few times. This rearrangement joins TRBV6-1 to TRBJ1-4, with 7 bases fitting TRBD1. The CDR3 is made up of 16 amino acids. Trimming at V came to 7 bases and at J to 8 bases, leaving 16 bases not matched to a gene. The germline V gene has CDR1 MNHNS and CDR2 SASEGT. Here the CDR3 reads CASTDAFRQGQEKLFF. Here the CDR3 DNA reads TGTGCCAGCACCGACGCTTTCCGACAGGGCCAGGAAAAACTGTTTTTT.

This clonotype was counted ten times or more. The chain combines TRBV28 with TRBJ2-3; perhaps TRBD2 as D (5 bases). The ends were cut back, 6 bases at V and 1 base at J, with 14 bases in the middle. Germline V gene lookup returns CDR1 MDHEN and CDR2 SYDVKM. The CDR3 is 15 amino acids. CDR3 protein: CASSVGGLGTDTQYF. In nucleotides, the CDR3 is TGTGCCAGCAGCGTCGGAGGCCTGGGCACAGATACGCAGTATTTT.

In its sample, this clonotype was seen a few times. The rearrangement uses TRBV5-1 and TRBJ1-2; D gene ambiguous. This CDR3 region has 14 residues. Germline CDR1 SGHRS, CDR2 YFSETQ. The V end lost 2 bases, the J end lost 6 bases, and 14 bases lay between the germline ends. CDR3 sequence reads: CASSFSTSEDGYTF. The CDR3 region has the DNA TGCGCCAGCAGCTTTTCAACGTCCGAGGATGGCTACACCTTC.

This clonotype was detected many times. V is TRBV3-1 and J is TRBJ1-1; 8 bases agree with TRBD1. CDR1 is LGHDT and CDR2 is YNNKEL in the germline V gene (reference sequence). V was pared by 4 bases and J by 5 bases, with 9 bases of the junction left unmatched. This CDR3 is built from 15 residues. The CDR3 here is CASSPTGGGGTEAFF. CDR3 sequence (DNA): TGTGCCAGCAGCCCTACAGGGGGAGGGGGTACTGAAGCTTTCTTT.

Concerning this clonotype: Given a much more abundant clone one base away, this may be a read error. The DNA for the CDR3 is TGTGCCAGCAGCCAGGCCCTGCCGAATTCACCCCTCCACTTT. Translating it yields CASSQALPNSPLHF. The V call is TRBV3-1, the J call TRBJ1-6; the D is unclear. Germline V gene sequence: CDR1 LGHDT, CDR2 YNNKEL (reference sequence). The germline V and J ends were trimmed by 3 bases and 7 bases, with 10 bases remaining between them. The CDR3 is 14 residues long.

This clonotype has more than one count but fewer than ten. The chain uses TRBV5-8 and TRBJ1-3; TRBD1 might be the D (6 bases). Germline lookup yields CDR1 SGHTS and CDR2 YDEGEE. This CDR3 has 16 residues. Trimming removed 3 bases from V and 2 bases from J, with 15 bases in between. In DNA, the CDR3 is TGTGCCAGCAGCTCCCGGACAGCTAAGCCTGGAAACACCATATATTTT. Amino acids: CASSSRTAKPGNTIYF.

This clonotype was observed at least ten times. The J gene is TRBJ2-1, the V gene TRBV5-1; 9 positions match TRBD2. This CDR3 contains 15 residues. After removal of 0 bases from V and 8 bases from J, the junction contained 6 bases not matched to a gene. CDR1 is SGHRS, CDR2 YFSETQ, per germline. The DNA of the CDR3 is TGCGCCAGCAGCTTGGTTCTAGCGGGGCCTTATGAGCAGTTCTTC. Encoded protein: CASSLVLAGPYEQFF.

This clonotype was seen many times. The rearrangement links TRBV29-1 to TRBJ2-1, with D unclear. V shed 7 bases and J shed 3 bases, with 7 bases lying between them. The CDR3 totals 11 residues. Germline values: CDR1 SQVTM, CDR2 ANQGSEA. The CDR3: CSAGSYNEQFF. Here the CDR3 DNA reads TGCAGCGCTGGTAGCTACAATGAGCAGTTCTTC.

J is TRBJ2-3 and V is TRBV9, with 7 bases aligning to TRBD2. V trimming: 0 bases; J trimming: 4 bases; junction bases outside the gene matches: 8. From germline, CDR1 is SGDLS and CDR2 YYNGEE. This CDR3 is built from 16 residues. In nucleotides, the CDR3 is TGTGCCAGCAGCGTAGGGGTGGGAGGGCCCTCAGATACGCAGTATTTT. It encodes CASSVGVGGPSDTQYF.